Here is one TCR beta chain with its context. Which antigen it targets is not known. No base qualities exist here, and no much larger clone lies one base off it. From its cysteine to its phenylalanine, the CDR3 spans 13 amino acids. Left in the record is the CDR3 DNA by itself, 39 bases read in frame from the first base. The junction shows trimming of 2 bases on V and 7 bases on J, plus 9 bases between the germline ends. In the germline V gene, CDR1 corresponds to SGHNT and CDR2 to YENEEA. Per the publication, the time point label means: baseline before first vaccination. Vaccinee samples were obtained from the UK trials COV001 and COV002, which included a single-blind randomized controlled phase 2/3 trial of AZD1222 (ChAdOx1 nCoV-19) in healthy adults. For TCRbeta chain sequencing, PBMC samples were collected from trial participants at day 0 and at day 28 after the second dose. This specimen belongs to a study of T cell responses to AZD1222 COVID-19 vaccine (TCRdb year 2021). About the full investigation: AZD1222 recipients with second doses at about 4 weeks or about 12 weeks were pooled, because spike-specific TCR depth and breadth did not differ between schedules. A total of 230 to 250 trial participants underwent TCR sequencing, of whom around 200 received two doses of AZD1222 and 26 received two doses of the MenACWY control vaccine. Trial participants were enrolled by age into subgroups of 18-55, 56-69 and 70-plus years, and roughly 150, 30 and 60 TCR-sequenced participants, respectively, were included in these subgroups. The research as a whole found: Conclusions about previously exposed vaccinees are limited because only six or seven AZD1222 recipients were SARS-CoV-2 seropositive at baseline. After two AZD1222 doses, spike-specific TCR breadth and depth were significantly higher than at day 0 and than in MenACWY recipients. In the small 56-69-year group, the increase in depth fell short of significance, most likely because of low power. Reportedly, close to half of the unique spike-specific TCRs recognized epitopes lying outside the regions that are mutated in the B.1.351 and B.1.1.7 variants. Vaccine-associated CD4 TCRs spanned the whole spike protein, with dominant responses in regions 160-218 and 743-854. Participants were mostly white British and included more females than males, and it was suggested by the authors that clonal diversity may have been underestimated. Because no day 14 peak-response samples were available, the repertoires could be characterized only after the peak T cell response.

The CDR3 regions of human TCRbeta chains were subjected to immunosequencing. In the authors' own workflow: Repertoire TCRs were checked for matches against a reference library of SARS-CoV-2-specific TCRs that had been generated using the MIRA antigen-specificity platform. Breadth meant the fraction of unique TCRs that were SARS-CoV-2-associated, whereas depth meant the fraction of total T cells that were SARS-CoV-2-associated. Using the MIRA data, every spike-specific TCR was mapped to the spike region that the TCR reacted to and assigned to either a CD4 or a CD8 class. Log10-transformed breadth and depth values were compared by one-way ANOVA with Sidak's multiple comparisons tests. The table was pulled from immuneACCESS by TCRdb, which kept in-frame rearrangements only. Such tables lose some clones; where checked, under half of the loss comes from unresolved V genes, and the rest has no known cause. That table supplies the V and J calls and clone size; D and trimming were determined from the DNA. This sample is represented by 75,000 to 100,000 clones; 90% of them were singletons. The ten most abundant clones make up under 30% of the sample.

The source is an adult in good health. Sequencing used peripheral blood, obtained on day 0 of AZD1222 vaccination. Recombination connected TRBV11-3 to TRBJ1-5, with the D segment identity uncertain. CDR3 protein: CASSLLVWQPQHF. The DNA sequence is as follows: TGTGCCAGCAGCTTACTTGTGTGGCAGCCCCAGCATTTT.